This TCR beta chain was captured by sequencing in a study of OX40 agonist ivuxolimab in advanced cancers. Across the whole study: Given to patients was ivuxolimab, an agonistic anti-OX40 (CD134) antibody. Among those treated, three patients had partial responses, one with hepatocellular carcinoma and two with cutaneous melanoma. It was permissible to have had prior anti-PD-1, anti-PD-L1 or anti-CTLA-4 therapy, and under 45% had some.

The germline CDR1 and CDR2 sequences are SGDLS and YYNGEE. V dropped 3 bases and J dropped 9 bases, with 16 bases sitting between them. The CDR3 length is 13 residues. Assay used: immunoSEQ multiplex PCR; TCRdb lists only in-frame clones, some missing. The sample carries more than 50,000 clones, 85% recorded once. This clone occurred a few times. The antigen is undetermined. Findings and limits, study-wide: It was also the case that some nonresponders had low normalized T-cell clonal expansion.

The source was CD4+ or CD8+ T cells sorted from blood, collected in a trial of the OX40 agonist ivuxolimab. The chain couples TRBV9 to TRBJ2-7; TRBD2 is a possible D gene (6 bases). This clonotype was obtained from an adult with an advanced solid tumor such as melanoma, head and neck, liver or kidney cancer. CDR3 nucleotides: TGTGCCAGCAGCGCGGGATACCAGGGAGGGCAGTACTTC. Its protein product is CASSAGYQGGQYF.